The 30 T cell receptor beta chains listed next were all sequenced from one sample in a study of graft-versus-host responses after intestinal transplantation. Their antigens are not known. The table came from immunoSEQ multiplex PCR; TCRdb's copy has only in-frame clones and leaves some out. The sample carries some 81,000 clones, roughly nine tenths recorded once. This sample comprised unstimulated CD4+ T cells sorted from spleen or lymph node cells, obtained before intestinal transplant. These receptors came from a human donor who received an intestinal transplant.

This chain links TRBV27 with TRBJ2-1, with 7 bases fitting TRBD2. With V trimmed by 1 base and J by 6 bases, 12 bases remained unmatched. Per the germline V gene, CDR1 is MNHEY and CDR2 is SMNVEV (reference sequence). The length of the CDR3 is 17 residues. CDR3: CASSLWMGGSGGNEQFF. CDR3 sequence (DNA): TGTGCCAGCAGTTTATGGATGGGCGGGAGCGGAGGCAATGAGCAGTTCTTC.

This chain connects TRBV7-3 to TRBJ1-1, with D possibly matching TRBD1 (5 bases). Trimming removed 6 bases at V and 2 bases at J, with 22 bases between. This CDR3 spans 17 amino acids. CDR1 and CDR2 (germline): SGHTA, FQGTGA. The CDR3 DNA follows: TGTGCCAGCAGTCACGTGGGGCGCCGACACAATAACACTGAAGCTTTCTTT. It yields the protein CASSHVGRRHNNTEAFF. Filled out from reference TRBV7-3 and TRBJ1-1, the complete variable domain reads GAGVSQTPSNKVTEKGKYVELRCDPISGHTALYWYRQSLGQGPEFLIYFQGTGAADDSGLPNDRFFAVRPEGSVSTLKIQRTERGDSAVYLCASSHVGRRHNNTEAFFGQGTRLTVV.

This chain uses TRBV9 with TRBJ2-1; D is perhaps TRBD2 (6 bases). The CDR3 is 15 residues long. Trimming removed 8 bases from V and 7 bases from J, with 22 bases in between. Germline V lookup: CDR1 SGDLS, CDR2 YYNGEE. The CDR3 DNA is TGTGCCAGGAAAGGAGAGACTAGAAAGAGGAATGAGCAGTTCTTC. It encodes CARKGETRKRNEQFF.

The chain employs TRBV5-4 and TRBJ2-5, with 13 bases fitting TRBD2. Germline CDR1 SGHNT, CDR2 YYREEE (reference sequence). With 2 bases clipped from V and 1 base from J, the junction kept 5 bases outside the gene matches. The CDR3 contains 17 residues. Here the CDR3 reads CASSFGLAGVGQETQYF. The CDR3 DNA reads as TGTGCCAGCAGCTTCGGACTAGCGGGAGTTGGCCAAGAGACCCAGTACTTC.

The chain has TRBV9 and TRBJ2-3, with 11 positions matching TRBD2. V dropped 3 bases and J dropped 4; count of bases not matched to a gene: 7. The V gene's germline CDR1 is SGDLS and CDR2 YYNGEE. This CDR3 region has 16 residues. The CDR3 sequence: CASSARLAGSPDTQYF. CDR3 in DNA: TGTGCCAGCAGCGCTCGACTAGCGGGGTCGCCAGATACGCAGTATTTT.

J is TRBJ2-6 and V is TRBV18; 8 positions match TRBD1. The length of the CDR3 is 16 residues. The J segment lost 2 bases and the V segment lost 6 bases, leaving 6 bases of the junction unmatched. Germline V gene data show CDR1 as KGHSH and CDR2 as LQKENI. The CDR3 DNA reads as TGTGCCAGCTCCCCCGGACAGGGTACTGGGGCCAACGTCCTGACTTTC. Residues: CASSPGQGTGANVLTF. Drawing the rest from reference TRBV18 and TRBJ2-6, the complete variable domain is NAGVMQNPRHLVRRRGQEARLRCSPMKGHSHVYWYRQLPEEGLKFMVYLQKENIIDESGMPKERFSAEFPKEGPSILRIQQVVRGDSAAYFCASSPGQGTGANVLTFGAGSRLTVL.

V and J are TRBV7-2 and TRBJ1-4; 7 bases fit TRBD1. V lost 5 bases, J lost 8 bases, and 8 bases stayed unmatched. Germline lookup yields CDR1 SGHTA and CDR2 FQGNSA. CDR3 size: 14 residues. The chain's CDR3 is CASSLSYRGEKLFF. CDR3 bases: TGTGCCAGCAGCCTCTCCTACAGGGGAGAAAAACTGTTTTTT.

The V call is TRBV15, the J call TRBJ2-2; TRBD2 might be the D (5 bases). V lost 5 bases and J 6 bases, leaving 13 bases between the germline ends. CDR1 is LNHNV and CDR2 is YYDKDF in the germline V gene (reference sequence). This CDR3 region has 14 residues. The CDR3: CATSQGGTPGELFF. For the CDR3, the DNA is TGTGCCACCAGCCAAGGAGGTACGCCCGGGGAGCTGTTTTTT. The entire variable domain, with the rest obtained from reference TRBV15 and TRBJ2-2, is as follows: DAMVIQNPRYQVTQFGKPVTLSCSQTLNHNVMYWYQQKSSQAPKLLFHYYDKDFNNEADTPDNFQSRRPNTSFCFLDIRSPGLGDTAMYLCATSQGGTPGELFFGEGSRLTVL.

The gene calls are TRBV9 and TRBJ2-3; no definite D call. V was cut by 1 base and J by 1 base, with 10 bases left in between. The CDR3 extends over 15 amino acids. CDR1 and CDR2 from the germline V gene are SGDLS and YYNGEE. CDR3 nucleotide sequence: TGTGCCAGCAGCGTACGCGTTATAGGCACAGATACGCAGTATTTT. This encodes CASSVRVIGTDTQYF.

The rearrangement links TRBV5-5 to TRBJ2-1; D uncertain. Deletions cut 2 bases from V and 6 bases from J, with 3 bases between. Looked up from germline, CDR1 is SGHKS and CDR2 is YYEKEE (reference sequence). The CDR3 consists of 11 residues. Here the CDR3 DNA reads TGTGCCAGCAGCTTTCTCAATGAGCAGTTCTTC. This codes for CASSFLNEQFF.

The chain couples TRBV5-1 to TRBJ2-1, with 7 bases that match TRBD1. Germline assignment: CDR1 SGHRS and CDR2 YFSETQ. V lost 3 bases and J lost 4; bases outside the gene matches: 4. The CDR3 runs to 14 residues. The CDR3: CASSSGQPYNEQFF. In DNA form, the CDR3 reads TGCGCCAGCAGCTCGGGACAGCCTTACAATGAGCAGTTCTTC.

The V and J genes are TRBV9 and TRBJ2-1; weak D call: TRBD2 (6 bases). This CDR3 region has 16 residues. Trimming left V 3 bases short and J 0 bases short, with 13 bases between. Germline V CDR1 and CDR2: SGDLS, YYNGEE. As DNA, the CDR3 is TGTGCCAGCAGCGCGTTACCTAGCGCCTCCTACAATGAGCAGTTCTTC. It specifies CASSALPSASYNEQFF.

The gene calls are TRBV5-1 and TRBJ2-7; 11 bases match TRBD1. After removal of 0 bases from V and 6 bases from J, the junction contained 8 bases not matched to a gene. This CDR3 comprises 16 residues. Germline V gene sequence: CDR1 SGHRS, CDR2 YFSETQ. The CDR3, as DNA: TGCGCCAGCAGCTTGGGATTCTTGGGACAGGGGGTCGAGCAGTACTTC. This gives the protein CASSLGFLGQGVEQYF.

The CDR3 loop reads CSALYNEQFF. Written as DNA, the CDR3 is TGCAGTGCCCTCTACAATGAGCAGTTCTTC. The chain carries TRBV20-1 and TRBJ2-1, with no clear D. CDR1 and CDR2 (germline): DFQATT, SNEGSKA (reference sequence). CDR3 length: 10 residues. V was pared by 6 bases and J by 3 bases, with 3 bases between.

This clone showed up just a few times. The CDR3 here is CASTSGGSNTDTQYF. CDR3 coding DNA: TGTGCCAGTACCTCGGGGGGGTCGAACACAGATACGCAGTATTTT. V is TRBV19 and J is TRBJ2-3; 8 bases are shared with TRBD2. Looked up from germline, CDR1 is LNHDA and CDR2 is SQIVND (reference sequence). The CDR3 loop spans 15 amino acids. Trimming cost V 7 bases and J 2 bases; bases outside gene matches: 8.

This chain links TRBV28 with TRBJ2-7; D perhaps matches TRBD1 (5 bases). CDR1 and CDR2 (germline): MDHEN, SYDVKM. The CDR3 loop spans 12 amino acids. V was trimmed by 3 bases and J by 6 bases, leaving 9 bases between them. As DNA, the CDR3 is TGTGCCAGCAGTTTGGGGCGGCGCGAGCAGTACTTC. Its translation: CASSLGRREQYF.

V usage is TRBV5-1 and J usage is TRBJ1-2; D is unclear. Between the trimmed V and J ends, which lost 0 bases and 2 bases, there was a span of 17 bases. Germline CDR1 SGHRS, CDR2 YFSETQ. The CDR3 loop spans 17 amino acids. The CDR3 nucleotides read TGCGCCAGCAGCTTGGCCAAGAGCCCTACCCTCAACTATGGCTACACCTTC. It yields the protein CASSLAKSPTLNYGYTF.

This clone was detected only once. The chain links TRBV29-1 to TRBJ1-1; D remains unclear. This CDR3 contains 14 residues. Deletions cut 7 bases from V and 2 bases from J, with 17 bases between. The germline CDR1 and CDR2 sequences are SQVTM and ANQGSEA. The DNA of the CDR3 is TGCAGCGACCCCAGTCGGGGTAATAACACTGAAGCTTTCTTT. Translation: CSDPSRGNNTEAFF. Complete variable domain (other parts from reference TRBV29-1 and TRBJ1-1): SAVISQKPSRDICQRGTSLTIQCQVDSQVTMMFWYRQQPGQSLTLIATANQGSEATYESGFVIDKFPISRPNLTFSTLTVSNMSPEDSSIYLCSDPSRGNNTEAFFGQGTRLTVV.

The gene calls are TRBV9 and TRBJ2-1, with TRBD2 matching over 11 bases. The CDR3 loop spans 15 amino acids. V was pared by 0 bases and J by 5 bases, with 1 base of the junction left unmatched. Germline CDR1 reads SGDLS; CDR2 reads YYNGEE. The CDR3 is CASSVEGLADNEQFF. DNA of the CDR3: TGTGCCAGCAGCGTAGAGGGACTAGCGGACAATGAGCAGTTCTTC. The full variable domain, in which reference TRBV9 and TRBJ2-1 provide the parts outside the CDR3, is DSGVTQTPKHLITATGQRVTLRCSPRSGDLSVYWYQQSLDQGLQFLIQYYNGEERAKGNILERFSAQQFPDLHSELNLSSLELGDSALYFCASSVEGLADNEQFFGPGTRLTVL.

This clone was detected once. The chain recombines TRBV28 with TRBJ1-5, with no clear D. This CDR3 has 14 residues. The germline V gene encodes CDR1 MDHEN and CDR2 SYDVKM. V shed 6 bases and J shed 6 bases, with 15 bases lying between them. CDR3 nucleotide sequence: TGTGCCAGCAGCCCGGGCGGGGTTGGTCAGCCCCAGCATTTT. Translating gives CASSPGGVGQPQHF.

V usage is TRBV9 and J usage is TRBJ2-3; 8 nucleotides align to TRBD2. Per germline, CDR1 SGDLS and CDR2 YYNGEE. V lost 0 bases, J lost 1 base, and 4 bases stayed unmatched. CDR3 length: 16 residues. CDR3 sequence (DNA): TGTGCCAGCAGCGTAGCTAGCGGGCCCCGCACAGATACGCAGTATTTT. The encoded protein is CASSVASGPRTDTQYF.

This chain uses TRBV11-2 with TRBJ1-2, with 9 bases aligning to TRBD1. V lost 2 bases to trimming and J lost 4 bases; unmatched junction nucleotides: 2. The germline V gene has CDR1 SGHAT and CDR2 FQNNGV. The CDR3 has 14 amino acids. CDR3 DNA sequence: TGTGCCAGCAGCTTAACAGGGGGCGGCTATGGCTACACCTTC. It yields the protein CASSLTGGGYGYTF.

This clone was found once. The chain employs TRBV18 and TRBJ1-1; a weak D match, TRBD1 (5 bases). The CDR3 runs to 16 residues. Deletions cut 3 bases from V and 4 bases from J, with 18 bases between. Germline values: CDR1 KGHSH, CDR2 LQKENI. The CDR3 here is CASSPNQPGDFTEAFF. The CDR3 DNA reads TGTGCCAGCTCACCCAACCAACCCGGGGACTTCACTGAAGCTTTCTTT.

The V call is TRBV30, the J call TRBJ2-5; 10 positions agree with TRBD2. The CDR3 spans 14 residues. Germline CDR1 reads GTSNPN; CDR2 reads SVGIG (reference sequence). J was trimmed by 4 bases and V by 2 bases; bases with no gene match: 4. CDR3 bases: TGTGCCTGGAGTAGCGGGGGGGCAGTAGAGACCCAGTACTTC. Protein sequence: CAWSSGGAVETQYF. Based on the CDR3 plus reference TRBV30 and TRBJ2-5, the full variable domain is SQTIHQWPATLVQPVGSPLSLECTVEGTSNPNLYWYRQAAGRGLQLLFYSVGIGQISSEVPQNLSASRPQDRQFILSSKKLLLSDSGFYLCAWSSGGAVETQYFGPGTRLLVL.

The chain combines TRBV5-6 with TRBJ2-2; 13 nucleotides line up with TRBD2. The CDR3 spans 18 residues. The V and J ends lost 2 bases and 5 bases, in that order; junction bases with no gene match: 9. CDR1 and CDR2 (germline): SGHDT, YYEEEE. The CDR3 DNA reads TGTGCCAGCAGCTTCCTGACTAGCGGGGGGTTCTTAACCGGGGAGCTGTTTTTT. This translates into CASSFLTSGGFLTGELFF.

The chain combines TRBV18 with TRBJ1-1; 7 bases agree with TRBD1. This CDR3 is built from 14 residues. The germline V gene has CDR1 KGHSH and CDR2 LQKENI. V shed 5 bases, J shed 3 bases, and the junction held 6 bases outside the gene matches. The CDR3 nucleotides read TGTGCCAGCTCAAGGGACAGATTTTACACTGAAGCTTTCTTT. Its translation is CASSRDRFYTEAFF.

The rearrangement joins TRBV9 to TRBJ2-7, with D possibly matching TRBD2 (5 bases). The V end lost 4 bases, the J end lost 0 bases, and 14 bases lay between the germline ends. Germline-derived CDR1 and CDR2 are SGDLS and YYNGEE. CDR3 length: 15 amino acids. The CDR3 DNA sequence: TGTGCCAGCAGCCCGGATGCGGGTAGCTCCTACGAGCAGTACTTC. This codes for CASSPDAGSSYEQYF.

This clone was seen a handful of times. The gene calls are TRBV28 and TRBJ1-1; D call uncertain. CDR3 length equals 13 residues. V was pared by 6 bases and J by 1 base, with 9 bases between. Germline assignment: CDR1 MDHEN and CDR2 SYDVKM. CDR3 nucleotide sequence: TGTGCCAGCAGAGTGACGGGGAACACTGAAGCTTTCTTT. This translates into CASRVTGNTEAFF.

The rearrangement links TRBV27 to TRBJ1-4; D remains unclear. The CDR3 length is 13 residues. V dropped 1 base and J dropped 8 bases, with 8 bases sitting between them. Germline CDR1 MNHEY, CDR2 SMNVEV (reference sequence). This CDR3 reads CASSLWGGEKLFF. CDR3 in DNA: TGTGCCAGCAGTTTATGGGGAGGCGAAAAACTGTTTTTT.

A single count supports this clone. Distinct nucleotide sequences in the sample also encode this CDR3. The chain carries TRBV10-3 and TRBJ2-5; no clear D gene. The CDR3 is made up of 12 amino acids. The germline CDR1 and CDR2 sequences are ENHRY and SYGVKD. Trimming pared 0 bases from V and 5 bases from J, leaving 4 bases between. CDR3 sequence (DNA): TGTGCCATCAGTGAGTCGAGGGAGACCCAGTACTTC. It yields the protein CAISESRETQYF.